The 5 T cell receptor beta chains listed next were all sequenced from one sample in a study of OX40 agonist ivuxolimab in advanced cancers. Method: immunoSEQ multiplex PCR; TCRdb's copy keeps in-frame clones and lacks some. The sample has about 41,000 clones; about 87% are singletons. Source: CD4+ or CD8+ T cells sorted from blood, taken in a trial of the OX40 agonist ivuxolimab. Every receptor here comes from an adult with an advanced solid tumor such as melanoma, head and neck, liver or kidney cancer.

This chain joins TRBV6-1 and TRBJ1-5; D is possibly TRBD1 (5 bases). This CDR3 comprises 14 residues. The germline V and J ends were trimmed by 6 bases and 0 bases, with 9 bases remaining between them. Germline assignment: CDR1 MNHNS and CDR2 SASEGT. In nucleotides, the CDR3 is TGTGCCAGCAGGGGACCGACTAGCAATCAGCCCCAGCATTTT. Amino acids: CASRGPTSNQPQHF.

The chain joins TRBV6-4 to TRBJ2-7; 9 bases agree with TRBD2. Per the germline V gene, CDR1 is MRHNA and CDR2 is SNTAGT. There are 15 residues in the CDR3. V was clipped by 6 bases and J by 2 bases; unmatched bases: 8. The CDR3 region is CASRLRLAETYEQYF. The CDR3 nucleotides read TGTGCCAGCAGGCTCAGACTAGCGGAAACCTACGAGCAGTACTTC.

This rearrangement joins TRBV4-1 to TRBJ2-6; D gene ambiguous. This CDR3 is built from 16 residues. Per the germline V gene, CDR1 is MGHRA and CDR2 is YSYEKL. With 0 bases removed from V and 0 bases from J, the gap between germline ends came to 6 bases. This chain's CDR3 is CASSQDRFSGANVLTF. The CDR3, as DNA: TGCGCCAGCAGCCAAGACCGATTCTCTGGGGCCAACGTCCTGACTTTC.

The chain employs TRBV7-9 and TRBJ2-3; TRBD1 matches at 9 bases. The CDR3 runs to 15 residues. Per germline, CDR1 SEHNR and CDR2 FQNEAQ (reference sequence). The trim removed 5 bases at V and 6 bases at J, leaving 9 bases unmatched. CDR3 residues: CASSPRTGERDTQYF. CDR3 coding DNA: TGTGCCAGCAGCCCAAGGACAGGGGAACGGGATACGCAGTATTTT.

The chain joins TRBV2 to TRBJ2-3; 13 positions match TRBD2. V gave up 6 bases and J gave up 5 bases; unmatched junction bases: 5. The germline V gene encodes CDR1 SNHLY and CDR2 FYNNEI. This CDR3 spans 15 amino acids. Here the CDR3 reads CASRPGLAGEDTQYF. For the CDR3, the DNA is TGTGCCAGCAGACCAGGACTAGCGGGAGAAGATACGCAGTATTTT.